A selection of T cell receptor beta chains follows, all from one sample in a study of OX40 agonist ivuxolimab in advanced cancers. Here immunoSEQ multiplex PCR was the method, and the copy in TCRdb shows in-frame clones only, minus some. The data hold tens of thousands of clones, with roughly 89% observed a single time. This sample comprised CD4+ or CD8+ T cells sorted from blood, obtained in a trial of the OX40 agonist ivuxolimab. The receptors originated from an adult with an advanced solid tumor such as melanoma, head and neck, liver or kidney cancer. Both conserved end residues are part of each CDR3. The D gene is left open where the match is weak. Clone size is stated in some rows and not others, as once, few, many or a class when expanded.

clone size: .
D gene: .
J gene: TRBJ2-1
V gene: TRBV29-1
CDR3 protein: CSVRITGELLSYNEQFF
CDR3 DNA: TGCAGCGTTCGGATCACAGGAGAATTACTCTCCTACAATGAGCAGTTCTTC

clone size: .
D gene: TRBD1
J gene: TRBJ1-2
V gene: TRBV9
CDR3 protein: CASGGQGNNYGYTF
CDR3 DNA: TGTGCCAGCGGAGGACAGGGGAATAACTATGGCTACACCTTC

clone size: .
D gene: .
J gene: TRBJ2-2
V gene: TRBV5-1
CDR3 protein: CASSSLGVGNTGELFF
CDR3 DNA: TGCGCCAGCAGCTCCCTGGGGGTTGGGAACACCGGGGAGCTGTTTTTT

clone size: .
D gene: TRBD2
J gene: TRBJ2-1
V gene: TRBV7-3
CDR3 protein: CASSGEGLASYNEQFF
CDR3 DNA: TGTGCCAGCAGCGGGGAAGGACTAGCGAGCTACAATGAGCAGTTCTTC

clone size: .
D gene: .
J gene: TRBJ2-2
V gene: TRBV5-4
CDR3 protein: CASSLHRDTLTGELFF
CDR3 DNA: TGTGCCAGCAGCTTGCACCGGGACACCCTCACCGGGGAGCTGTTTTTT

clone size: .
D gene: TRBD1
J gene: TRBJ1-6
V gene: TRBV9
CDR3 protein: CASAGQGLMSYNSPLHF
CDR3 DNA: TGTGCCAGCGCGGGACAGGGGTTAATGTCCTATAATTCACCCCTCCACTTT

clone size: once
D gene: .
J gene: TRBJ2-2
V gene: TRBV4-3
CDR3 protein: CASSQEVVAGETGELFF
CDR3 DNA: TGCGCCAGCAGCCAAGAGGTCGTGGCAGGGGAAACCGGGGAGCTGTTTTTT

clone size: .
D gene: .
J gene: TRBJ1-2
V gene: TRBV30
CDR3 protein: CAWSDSANYGYTF
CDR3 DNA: TGTGCCTGGAGTGACAGTGCTAACTATGGCTACACCTTC

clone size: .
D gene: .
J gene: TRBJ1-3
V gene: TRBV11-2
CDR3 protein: CASSSYAGGSWKNTIYF
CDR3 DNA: TGTGCCAGCAGCTCCTATGCGGGGGGCTCGTGGAAGAACACCATATATTTT

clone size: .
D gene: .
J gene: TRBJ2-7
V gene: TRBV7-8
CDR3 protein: CASSLSGQISSYEQYF
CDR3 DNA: TGTGCCAGCAGCTTATCCGGACAGATTAGCTCCTACGAGCAGTACTTC

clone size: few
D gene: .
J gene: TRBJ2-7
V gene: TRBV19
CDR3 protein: CASSYRGVGEQYF
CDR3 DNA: TGTGCCAGTAGTTATCGGGGTGTGGGCGAGCAGTACTTC

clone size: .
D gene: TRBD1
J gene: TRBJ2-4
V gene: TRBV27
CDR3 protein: CASSDRENIQYF
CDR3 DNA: TGTGCCAGCAGCGACAGGGAAAACATTCAGTACTTC

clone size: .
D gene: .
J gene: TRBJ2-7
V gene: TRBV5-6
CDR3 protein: CASISGTLPYEQYF
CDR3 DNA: TGTGCCAGCATCTCCGGGACACTTCCTTACGAGCAGTACTTC

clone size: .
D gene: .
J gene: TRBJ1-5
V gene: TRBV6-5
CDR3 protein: CASSGDQPQHF
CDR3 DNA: TGTGCCAGCAGTGGGGATCAGCCCCAGCATTTT

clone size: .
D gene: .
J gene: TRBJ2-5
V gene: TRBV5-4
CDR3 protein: CASRREAIQETQYF
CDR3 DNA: TGTGCCAGCAGACGGGAAGCGATCCAAGAGACCCAGTACTTC